This passage covers 11 T cell receptor beta chains from one sample sequenced in a study of T-cell reconstitution after alpha-beta-depleted transplantation in children. The TCRbeta library was prepared with unique molecular identifiers. TCRdb fed the PCR reads into MiXCR, producing one record per CDR3 protein. The table shows more than 200,000 distinct CDR3 sequences, with 24% occurring only once. Sequencing was performed on PBMCs, mostly from graft donor cells, taken 360 days after TCRalphabeta/CD19-depleted stem cell transplant. These receptor sequences come from a female patient between 2 and 10 years old who had a stem cell transplant for congenital amegakaryocytic thrombocytopenia, so the T cells may come from the graft donor.

The chain uses TRBV29-1 and TRBJ1-4, with a tentative D call TRBD1 (5 bases). Looked up from germline, CDR1 is SQVTM and CDR2 is ANQGSEA. The V gene lost 7 bases and the J gene lost 7 bases, with 16 bases spanning the gap. CDR3 length equals 13 residues. CDR3 nucleotide sequence: TGCAGCGCCGGCAGGACACCTGTTGAAAAACTGTTTTTT. This translates into CSAGRTPVEKLFF.

This clonotype came up a few times. The chain joins TRBV28 to TRBJ2-3; no clear D. The CDR3 is 15 amino acids. The germline V gene encodes CDR1 MDHEN and CDR2 SYDVKM. The V end lost 5 bases, the J end lost 6 bases, and 18 bases lay between the germline ends. DNA for the CDR3: TGTGCCAGCAGTCCTGGGCTAACCTGGGCCGATACGCAGTATTTT. Translated: CASSPGLTWADTQYF.

This clonotype was recorded only once. The DNA of the CDR3 is TGTGCCAGCAGTTATCTAGCGGGAAATTACGAGCAGTACTTC. Encoded protein: CASSYLAGNYEQYF. V gene TRBV7-2 combines with J gene TRBJ2-7; 9 positions match TRBD2. Losses at the gene ends were 6 bases for V and 4 bases for J; bases not matched to a gene: 7. The germline gives CDR1 SGHTA, CDR2 FQGNSA. This CDR3 has 14 residues.

This clonotype was seen more than once but under ten times. V usage is TRBV6-1 and J usage is TRBJ1-1; D might be TRBD1 (5 bases). Germline V lookup: CDR1 MNHNS, CDR2 SASEGT. This CDR3 contains 14 residues. With 7 bases removed from V and 3 bases from J, the gap between germline ends came to 15 bases. The CDR3 here is CASTRGLVHTEAFF. DNA for the CDR3: TGTGCCAGCACCCGGGGGTTGGTTCACACTGAAGCTTTCTTT.

This clonotype was recorded a few times. The chain employs TRBV28 and TRBJ2-2; 8 bases agree with TRBD1. This CDR3 contains 16 residues. The ends lost 3 bases at V and 6 bases at J; junction bases unmatched: 9. CDR1 and CDR2 from the germline V gene are MDHEN and SYDVKM. This chain's CDR3 is CASSLIGQGNAGELFF. The CDR3 coding sequence is TGTGCCAGCAGTTTGATTGGACAGGGTAATGCCGGGGAGCTGTTTTTT.

The chain uses TRBV12-3 or TRBV12-4 and TRBJ2-1; TRBD2 agrees at 10 bases. This CDR3 is 14 amino acids long. The ends lost 6 bases at V and 7 bases at J; junction bases unmatched: 6. For the CDR3, the DNA is TGTGCCAGCAGCGGGACTAGCGATTTGAATGAGCAGTTCTTC. As protein: CASSGTSDLNEQFF.

This clonotype has more than one count but fewer than ten. The chain combines TRBV6-1 with TRBJ2-2; TRBD2 matches at 11 bases. The CDR3 has 17 residues. The germline CDR1 and CDR2 sequences are MNHNS and SASEGT. Losses at the gene ends were 6 bases for V and 3 bases for J; bases not matched to a gene: 9. The CDR3 coding sequence is TGTGCCAGCAGGTCACTTAGCGGGGGGGCTCACACCGGGGAGCTGTTTTTT. Protein product: CASRSLSGGAHTGELFF.

The V and J genes are TRBV6-1 and TRBJ2-1; D ambiguous. V was trimmed by 7 bases and J by 8 bases, leaving 18 bases between them. Germline CDR1 is MNHNS and CDR2 is SASEGT. The CDR3 has 14 residues. The CDR3 nucleotides read TGTGCCAGCAACACCCAAAATCTAGGAGATGAGCAGTTCTTC. It translates to CASNTQNLGDEQFF.

The chain couples TRBV23-1 to TRBJ2-1, with 9 bases identical to TRBD1. TRBV23-1 is an open reading frame, and its role is uncertain. The trim removed 4 bases at V and 2 bases at J, leaving 3 bases unmatched. The CDR3 runs to 15 residues. CDR3: CASSRDRETYNEQFF. CDR3 sequence (DNA): TGCGCCAGCAGTCGGGACAGGGAAACCTACAATGAGCAGTTCTTC.

The rearrangement joins TRBV12-3 or TRBV12-4 to TRBJ2-5; TRBD1 or TRBD2 may be the D gene (5 bases each). The V and J ends lost 7 bases and 2 bases respectively, with 17 bases between them. The CDR3 has 15 residues. CDR3 DNA: TGTGCCAGCACCCCCCGGGACGGAGGACAAGAGACCCAGTACTTC. This encodes CASTPRDGGQETQYF.

V usage is TRBV5-1 and J usage is TRBJ1-2; D unclear. Trimming pared 0 bases from V and 3 bases from J, leaving 9 bases between. CDR1 is SGHRS and CDR2 is YFSETQ in the germline V gene. The CDR3 runs 14 residues. The CDR3 DNA follows: TGCGCCAGCAGCTTGGCCGCATACGACTATGGCTACACCTTC. This translates into CASSLAAYDYGYTF.